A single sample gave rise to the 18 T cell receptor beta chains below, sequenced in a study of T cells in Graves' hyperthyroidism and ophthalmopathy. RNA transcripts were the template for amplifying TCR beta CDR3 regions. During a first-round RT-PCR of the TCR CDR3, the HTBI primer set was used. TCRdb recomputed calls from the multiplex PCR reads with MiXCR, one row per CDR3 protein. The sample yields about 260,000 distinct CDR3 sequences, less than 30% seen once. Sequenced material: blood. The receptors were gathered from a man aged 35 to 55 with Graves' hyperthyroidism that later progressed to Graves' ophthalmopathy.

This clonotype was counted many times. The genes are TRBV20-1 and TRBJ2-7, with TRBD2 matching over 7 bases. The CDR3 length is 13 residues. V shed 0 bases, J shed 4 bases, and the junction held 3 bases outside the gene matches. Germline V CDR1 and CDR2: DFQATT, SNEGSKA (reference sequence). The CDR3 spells CSARDPGGYEQYF. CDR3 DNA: TGCAGTGCTAGAGATCCGGGAGGTTACGAGCAGTACTTC.

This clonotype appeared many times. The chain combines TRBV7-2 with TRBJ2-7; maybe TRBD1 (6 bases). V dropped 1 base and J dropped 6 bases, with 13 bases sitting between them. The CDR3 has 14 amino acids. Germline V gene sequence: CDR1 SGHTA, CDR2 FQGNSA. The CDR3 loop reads CASSLEQGTGEQYF. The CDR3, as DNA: TGTGCCAGCAGCTTAGAGCAGGGGACCGGCGAGCAGTACTTC.

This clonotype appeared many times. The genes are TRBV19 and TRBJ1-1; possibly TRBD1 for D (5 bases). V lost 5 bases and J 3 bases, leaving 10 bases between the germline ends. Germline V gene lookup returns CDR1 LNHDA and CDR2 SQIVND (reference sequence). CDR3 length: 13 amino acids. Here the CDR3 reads CASSPDSDTEAFF. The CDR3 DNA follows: TGTGCCAGTAGTCCAGACAGTGACACTGAAGCTTTCTTT.

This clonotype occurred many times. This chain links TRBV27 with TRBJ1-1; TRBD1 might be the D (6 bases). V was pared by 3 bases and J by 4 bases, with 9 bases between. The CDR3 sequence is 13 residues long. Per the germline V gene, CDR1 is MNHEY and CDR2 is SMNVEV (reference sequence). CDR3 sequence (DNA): TGTGCCAGCAGTTTTACAGGGCTCACTGAAGCTTTCTTT. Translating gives CASSFTGLTEAFF.

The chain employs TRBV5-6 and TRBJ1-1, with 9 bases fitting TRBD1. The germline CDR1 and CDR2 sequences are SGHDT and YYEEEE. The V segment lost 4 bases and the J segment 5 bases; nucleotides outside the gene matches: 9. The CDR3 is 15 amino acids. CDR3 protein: CASSTGTGSRTEAFF. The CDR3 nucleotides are TGTGCCAGCAGCACCGGGACAGGGTCGAGGACTGAAGCTTTCTTT.

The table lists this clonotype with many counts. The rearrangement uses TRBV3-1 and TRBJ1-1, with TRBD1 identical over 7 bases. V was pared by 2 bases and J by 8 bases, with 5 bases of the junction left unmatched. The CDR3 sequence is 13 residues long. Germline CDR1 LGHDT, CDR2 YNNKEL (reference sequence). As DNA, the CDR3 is TGTGCCAGCAGCCAACGCAGGGACAGCGAAGCTTTCTTT. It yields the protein CASSQRRDSEAFF.

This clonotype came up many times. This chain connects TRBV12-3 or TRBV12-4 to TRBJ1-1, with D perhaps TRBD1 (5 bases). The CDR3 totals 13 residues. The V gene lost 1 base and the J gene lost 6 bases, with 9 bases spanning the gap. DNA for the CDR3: TGTGCCAGCAGTTTAGGGCAGGGAGCTGAAGCTTTCTTT. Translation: CASSLGQGAEAFF.

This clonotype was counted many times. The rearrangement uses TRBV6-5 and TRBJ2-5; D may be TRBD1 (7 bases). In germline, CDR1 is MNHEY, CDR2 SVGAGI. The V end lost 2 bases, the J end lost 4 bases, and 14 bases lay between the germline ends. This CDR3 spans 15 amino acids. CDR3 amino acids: CASSYLRQGGETQYF. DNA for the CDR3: TGTGCCAGCAGTTACCTCCGACAGGGAGGAGAGACCCAGTACTTC.

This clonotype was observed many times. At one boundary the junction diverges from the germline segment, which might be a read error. Here the CDR3 reads CASGFDPGGDTGELFF. CDR3 DNA sequence: TGTGCCAGCGGTTTTGATCCGGGAGGGGACACCGGGGAGCTGTTTTTT. This rearrangement joins TRBV12-3 or TRBV12-4 to TRBJ2-2; TRBD2 matches 8 bases. The CDR3 sequence is 16 residues long.

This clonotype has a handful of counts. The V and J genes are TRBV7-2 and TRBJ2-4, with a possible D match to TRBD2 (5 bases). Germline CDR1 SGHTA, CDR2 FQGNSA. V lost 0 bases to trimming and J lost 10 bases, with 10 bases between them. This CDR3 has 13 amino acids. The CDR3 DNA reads TGTGCCAGCAGCTTAGCCGGACTGGGGATTCAGTACTTC. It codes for CASSLAGLGIQYF. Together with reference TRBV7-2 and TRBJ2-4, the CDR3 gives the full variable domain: GAGVSQSPSNKVTEKGKDVELRCDPISGHTALYWYRQSLGQGLEFLIYFQGNSAPDKSGLPSDRFSAERTGGSVSTLTIQRTQQEDSAVYLCASSLAGLGIQYFGAGTRLSVL.

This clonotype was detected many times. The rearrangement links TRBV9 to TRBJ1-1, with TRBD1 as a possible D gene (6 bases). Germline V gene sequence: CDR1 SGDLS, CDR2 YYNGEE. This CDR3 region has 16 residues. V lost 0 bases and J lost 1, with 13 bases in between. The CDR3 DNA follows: TGTGCCAGCAGCGTAGCAGGGGCAGGAGGGAACACTGAAGCTTTCTTT. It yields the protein CASSVAGAGGNTEAFF.

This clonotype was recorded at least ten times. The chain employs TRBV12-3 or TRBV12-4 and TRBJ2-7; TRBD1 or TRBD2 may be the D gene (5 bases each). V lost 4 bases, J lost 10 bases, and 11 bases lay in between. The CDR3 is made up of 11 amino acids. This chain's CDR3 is CASSSGPGQYF. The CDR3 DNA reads TGTGCCAGCAGTTCGGGGCCTGGCCAGTACTTC.

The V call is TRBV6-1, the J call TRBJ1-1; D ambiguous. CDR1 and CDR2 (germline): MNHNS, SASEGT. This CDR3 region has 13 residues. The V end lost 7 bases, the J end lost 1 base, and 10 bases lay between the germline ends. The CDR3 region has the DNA TGTGCCAGCACTCAGTGGGAGAACACTGAAGCTTTCTTT. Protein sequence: CASTQWENTEAFF.

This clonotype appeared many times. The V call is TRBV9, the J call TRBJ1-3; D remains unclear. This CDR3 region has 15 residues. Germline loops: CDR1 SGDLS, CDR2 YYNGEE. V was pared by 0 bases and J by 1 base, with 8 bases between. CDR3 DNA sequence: TGTGCCAGCAGCGTAGGCCAGACGTCTGGAAACACCATATATTTT. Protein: CASSVGQTSGNTIYF.

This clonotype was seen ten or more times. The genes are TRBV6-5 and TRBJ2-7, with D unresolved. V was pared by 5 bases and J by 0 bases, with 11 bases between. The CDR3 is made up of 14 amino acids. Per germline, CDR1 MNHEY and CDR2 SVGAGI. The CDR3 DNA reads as TGTGCCAGCAGTAGGCAAGGCAACTCCTACGAGCAGTACTTC. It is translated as CASSRQGNSYEQYF.

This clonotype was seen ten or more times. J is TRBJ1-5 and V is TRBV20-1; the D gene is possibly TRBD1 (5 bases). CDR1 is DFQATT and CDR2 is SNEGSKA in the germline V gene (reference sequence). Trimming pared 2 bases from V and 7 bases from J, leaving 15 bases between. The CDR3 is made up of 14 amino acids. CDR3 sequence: CSARQGRVGQPQHF. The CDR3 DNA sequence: TGCAGTGCTAGACAGGGAAGGGTTGGGCAGCCCCAGCATTTT.

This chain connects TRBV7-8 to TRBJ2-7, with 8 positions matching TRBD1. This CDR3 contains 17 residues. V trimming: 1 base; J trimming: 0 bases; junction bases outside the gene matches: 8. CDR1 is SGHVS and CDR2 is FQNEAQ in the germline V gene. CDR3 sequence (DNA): TGTGCCAGCAGCTTAGTCCTTTTGACAGGGGCCTCCTACGAGCAGTACTTC. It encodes CASSLVLLTGASYEQYF.

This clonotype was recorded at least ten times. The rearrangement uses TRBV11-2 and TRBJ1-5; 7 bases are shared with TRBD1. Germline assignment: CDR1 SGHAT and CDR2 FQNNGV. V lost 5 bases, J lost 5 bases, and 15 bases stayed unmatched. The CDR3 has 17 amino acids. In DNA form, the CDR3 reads TGTGCCAGCAGCCCAGACAGGGTCGGGGGTGATCATCAGCCCCAGCATTTT. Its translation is CASSPDRVGGDHQPQHF.